The 16 T cell receptor beta chains listed next were all sequenced from one sample in a study of T-cell memory formation after mild COVID-19. TCRdb reprocessed the 5' RACE reads with MiXCR, giving one entry per CDR3 protein. The sample holds around 370,000 distinct CDR3 sequences; roughly 21% are singletons and the top ten take under 15%. Specimen: PBMCs or a T cell subset sorted from them (not recorded which). Every receptor here comes from an adult woman who had mild COVID-19 (a few samples of this study predate the infection). Cell type and time point are not known.

This clonotype occurred a few times. The V and J genes are TRBV7-2 and TRBJ2-3; D gene unclear. CDR1 is SGHTA, CDR2 FQGNSA, per germline. The V end lost 1 base, the J end lost 8 bases, and 10 bases lay between the germline ends. This CDR3 is 13 amino acids long. Here the CDR3 reads CASSLDSKGTQYF. As DNA, the CDR3 is TGTGCCAGCAGCTTAGACTCTAAGGGTACGCAGTATTTT.

This clonotype was counted between two and nine times. V and J are TRBV27 and TRBJ2-1, with 7 bases matching TRBD2. CDR1 and CDR2 (germline): MNHEY, SMNVEV (reference sequence). The CDR3 has 12 amino acids. V was clipped by 5 bases and J by 11 bases; unmatched bases: 6. For the CDR3, the DNA is TGTGCCAGCAGTGCGGGACTATCGAAGCAGTTCTTC. This encodes CASSAGLSKQFF.

In this sample, this clonotype turned up a few times. This chain connects TRBV20-1 to TRBJ2-7; TRBD2 aligns across 7 bases. Germline values: CDR1 DFQATT, CDR2 SNEGSKA (reference sequence). The CDR3 covers 14 residues. J was trimmed by 3 bases and V by 0 bases; bases with no gene match: 5. CDR3 protein: CSARDRAGVYEQYF. CDR3 bases: TGCAGTGCTAGAGATCGGGCGGGGGTCTACGAGCAGTACTTC.

This clonotype showed up just a few times. The genes are TRBV5-5 and TRBJ2-7, with 7 positions matching TRBD2. The CDR3 spans 17 residues. The V segment lost 1 base and the J segment 6 bases; nucleotides outside the gene matches: 16. Germline CDR1 SGHKS, CDR2 YYEKEE (reference sequence). CDR3 loop: CASSLSVENYSGGEQYF. In DNA, the CDR3 is TGTGCCAGCAGCTTGTCGGTCGAGAACTACTCGGGAGGCGAGCAGTACTTC.

At least ten counts were recorded for this clonotype. This chain connects TRBV12-3 or TRBV12-4 to TRBJ2-7; D gene uncertain. This CDR3 is built from 15 residues. Deletions cut 1 base from V and 1 base from J, with 11 bases between. The CDR3 here is CASSLVTALSYEQYF. Written as DNA, the CDR3 is TGTGCCAGCAGTTTAGTAACAGCGTTATCCTACGAGCAGTACTTC.

In the case of this clonotype: This may come from a read error, since a much larger clone is one base off. This chain connects TRBV6-2 or TRBV6-3 to TRBJ2-2, with no clear D. Germline V lookup: CDR1 MNHEY, CDR2 SVGEGT. This CDR3 has 12 amino acids. Trimming left V 1 base short and J 5 bases short, with 2 bases between. The CDR3: CASSYWTGELFF. The CDR3 region has the DNA TGTGCCAGCAGTTACTGGACCGGGGAGCTGTTTTTT.

This clonotype came up many times. The rearrangement joins TRBV7-2 to TRBJ2-7; the D is unclear. The length of the CDR3 is 12 residues. Germline V gene data show CDR1 as SGHTA and CDR2 as FQGNSA. Trimming removed 3 bases from V and 0 bases from J, with 3 bases in between. The CDR3 loop reads CASSLRSYEQYF. Here the CDR3 DNA reads TGTGCCAGCAGCTTGCGCTCCTACGAGCAGTACTTC.

This clonotype came up a few times. V usage is TRBV3-1 and J usage is TRBJ2-7; D uncertain. With 4 bases removed from V and 9 bases from J, the gap between germline ends came to 13 bases. The CDR3 runs 12 residues. Germline V lookup: CDR1 LGHDT, CDR2 YNNKEL (reference sequence). In DNA, the CDR3 is TGTGCCAGCAGCCCCCCAGGTGGGCGGCAGTACTTC. Translating it yields CASSPPGGRQYF.

The chain couples TRBV5-6 to TRBJ2-4; the D is unclear. The CDR3 covers 18 residues. V dropped 0 bases and J dropped 2 bases, with 18 bases sitting between them. Germline V gives CDR1 SGHDT, CDR2 YYEEEE. DNA of the CDR3: TGTGCCAGCAGCTTGGGTCTAGGTACCCTGCATCCCAAAAACATTCAGTACTTC. This translates into CASSLGLGTLHPKNIQYF.

This clonotype is a singleton in its sample. The gene calls are TRBV6-4 and TRBJ2-1; 9 bases map to TRBD2. The V gene end was trimmed by 3 bases and the J gene end by 4 bases; junction bases not matched to a gene: 4. The CDR3 sequence is 15 residues long. Germline V lookup: CDR1 MRHNA, CDR2 SNTAGT. CDR3 in DNA: TGTGCCAGCAGTGAGCTAGCGGGGTCGTACAATGAGCAGTTCTTC. It specifies CASSELAGSYNEQFF.

This clonotype was recorded a few times. The J gene is TRBJ2-7, the V gene TRBV24-1; TRBD1 matches at 8 bases. There are 13 residues in the CDR3. Germline CDR1 is KGHDR and CDR2 is SFDVKD. V trimming: 11 bases; J trimming: 4 bases; junction bases outside the gene matches: 9. The CDR3 loop is CANTEGQVYEQYF. The CDR3 nucleotides read TGTGCCAACACCGAGGGACAGGTATACGAGCAGTACTTC.

A few counts support this clonotype. V is TRBV3-1 and J is TRBJ2-2, with 9 bases lining up with TRBD1. Germline assignment: CDR1 LGHDT and CDR2 YNNKEL (reference sequence). V lost 4 bases, J lost 5 bases, and 5 bases stayed unmatched. CDR3 size: 15 residues. The CDR3 DNA follows: TGTGCCAGCAGCCGACCGGGACAGGGAACCGGGGAGCTGTTTTTT. Its protein is CASSRPGQGTGELFF.

This clonotype was picked up a small number of times. V gene TRBV5-5 combines with J gene TRBJ2-3, with TRBD1 matching 8 bases. The junction had 7 bases not matched to a gene; V was cut back by 5 bases and J by 2 bases. Germline CDR1 and CDR2: SGHKS and YYEKEE (reference sequence). The CDR3 spans 15 residues. The CDR3 is CASRWDRPYTDTQYF. CDR3 sequence (DNA): TGTGCCAGCAGGTGGGACAGGCCATACACAGATACGCAGTATTTT.

The chain carries TRBV6-5 and TRBJ1-5, with D possibly TRBD1 on 6 matching bases. This CDR3 contains 15 residues. Germline V gives CDR1 MNHEY, CDR2 SVGAGI. V lost 6 bases, J lost 1 base, and 13 bases lay in between. Here the CDR3 DNA reads TGTGCCAGCAGACCCGGGACAAACAGCAATCAGCCCCAGCATTTT. Translated, it gives CASRPGTNSNQPQHF.

This chain uses TRBV5-1 with TRBJ2-2; D is unresolved. Trimming stripped 4 bases from V and 0 bases from J, with 4 bases between. Germline V gene lookup returns CDR1 SGHRS and CDR2 YFSETQ. The CDR3 length is 13 residues. The CDR3: CASSVSNTGELFF. The CDR3, as DNA: TGCGCCAGCAGCGTCTCGAACACCGGGGAGCTGTTTTTT. Full variable domain (missing parts from reference TRBV5-1 and TRBJ2-2): KAGVTQTPRYLIKTRGQQVTLSCSPISGHRSVSWYQQTPGQGLQFLFEYFSETQRNKGNFPGRFSGRQFSNSRSEMNVSTLELGDSALYLCASSVSNTGELFFGEGSRLTVL.

This clonotype appeared a few times. At one boundary the junction diverges from the germline segment, which might be a read error. The chain has TRBV7-2 and TRBJ1-5; TRBD1 is a possible D gene (6 bases). This CDR3 has 16 residues. Germline loops: CDR1 SGHTA, CDR2 FQGNSA. As DNA, the CDR3 is TGTGCCAGCAGCTTAGAGACAGGTACTAGCAAACAGCCCCAGCATTTT. Translation gives CASSLETGTSKQPQHF.